This T cell receptor beta chain was sequenced for a study of cytomegalovirus exposure and HLA in healthy donors. Study conclusions and caveats: Per published reports, the classifier diagnosed cytomegalovirus status with high specificity and sensitivity.

PCR amplification relied on 60 Vbeta primers (plus 13 Jbeta primers). Assay used: immunoSEQ multiplex PCR; TCRdb lists only in-frame clones, some missing. The sample includes more than 150,000 clones, 80% to 85% of them seen just once. Comment on this clone: Its antigen remains unidentified.

This TCR was recovered from a woman in her 30s in good health and CMV-seronegative. Sequencing was done on a sample of PBMCs.

For the CDR3, the DNA is TGTGCCAGCAGCTCGCGGGGGGGCGGAGATACGCAGTATTTT. This gives the protein CASSSRGGGDTQYF. The gene calls are TRBV11-2 and TRBJ2-3; 9 bases fit TRBD2. Germline CDR1 reads SGHAT; CDR2 reads FQNNGV. The CDR3 contains 14 residues. V was clipped by 4 bases and J by 5 bases; unmatched bases: 4. The variable domain in full, with the rest retrieved from reference TRBV11-2 and TRBJ2-3, is EAGVAQSPRYKIIEKRQSVAFWCNPISGHATLYWYQQILGQGPKLLIQFQNNGVVDDSQLPKDRFSAERLKGVDSTLKIQPAKLEDSAVYLCASSSRGGGDTQYFGPGTRLTVL.